Below, 29 T cell receptor beta chains from the same sample are listed, as sequenced in a study of CD8+CD57+ T cells in acquired aplastic anemia. Whoever was chosen for sequencing had shown CD8+CD57+ cell expansion by flow cytometry. TCR beta VDJ and CDR3 profiling used genomic DNA as template. One entry per CDR3 protein, called by TCRdb with MiXCR from the reads. The data hold 150,000 or so distinct CDR3 sequences, with around half observed a single time. Source material: sorted CD4+, CD8+, or CD8+CD57+ T cells (not recorded which) from PBMCs. The receptors here all came from a human donor with aplastic anemia.

This chain connects TRBV20-1 to TRBJ1-2; weak D call: TRBD1 (5 bases). The CDR3 covers 13 residues. Trimming removed 6 bases from V and 3 bases from J, with 14 bases in between. CDR1 and CDR2 (germline): DFQATT, SNEGSKA (reference sequence). CDR3: CSAGTGRDYGYTF. The DNA of the CDR3 is TGCAGTGCCGGCACGGGGCGCGACTATGGCTACACCTTC.

This clonotype was seen ten or more times. V is TRBV7-3 and J is TRBJ2-7; TRBD1 might be the D (6 bases). Germline V gives CDR1 SGHTA, CDR2 FQGTGA. Between the trimmed V and J ends, which lost 3 bases and 1 base, there was a span of 13 bases. The CDR3 spans 15 residues. This CDR3 is CASSLGQGPSYEQYF. CDR3 DNA: TGTGCCAGCAGCTTGGGACAAGGACCGTCCTACGAGCAGTACTTC. The entire variable domain, with the rest obtained from reference TRBV7-3 and TRBJ2-7, is as follows: GAGVSQTPSNKVTEKGKYVELRCDPISGHTALYWYRQSLGQGPEFLIYFQGTGAADDSGLPNDRFFAVRPEGSVSTLKIQRTERGDSAVYLCASSLGQGPSYEQYFGPGTRLTVT.

As to this clonotype: A read error may be the cause here, since a much bigger clone is one base away. The chain has TRBV19 and TRBJ2-2; 14 bases are a match to TRBD2. CDR3 length equals 18 residues. The germline V gene encodes CDR1 LNHDA and CDR2 SQIVND (reference sequence). CDR3 sequence reads: CASIPKIGTSGSSGKLFF. The DNA for the CDR3 is TGTGCCAGTATACCAAAGATAGGGACTAGCGGGAGTTCCGGGAAGCTGTTTTTT.

For the CDR3, the DNA is TGCAGTGCTAGCCTAGCACAGGGGACTCAAGAGACCCAGTACTTC. It encodes CSASLAQGTQETQYF. The chain links TRBV20-1 to TRBJ2-5, with a possible D match to TRBD1 (7 bases). The V gene lost 3 bases and the J gene lost 2 bases, with 16 bases spanning the gap. The CDR3 extends over 15 amino acids. The germline gives CDR1 DFQATT, CDR2 SNEGSKA (reference sequence).

Concerning this clonotype: Sequence at one end of the junction differs from germline and may be a read error. This chain joins TRBV29-1 and TRBJ2-1; 8 nucleotides agree with TRBD1. The CDR3 sequence is 13 residues long. CDR1 is SQVTM, CDR2 ANQGSEA, per germline. In nucleotides, the CDR3 is TGCAGCGTTGCAGGGGGCAGGGACAATAAGCAGTTCTTC. Translated, it gives CSVAGGRDNKQFF.

This clonotype has more than one count but fewer than ten. The gene calls are TRBV4-2 and TRBJ1-1; D ambiguous. CDR3 length equals 18 residues. From germline, CDR1 is LGHNA and CDR2 YNFKEQ. V lost 0 bases to trimming and J lost 1 base, with 18 bases between them. CDR3 protein: CASSQEGLIGEENTEAFF. CDR3 in DNA: TGTGCCAGCAGCCAAGAAGGATTGATAGGAGAGGAGAACACTGAAGCTTTCTTT.

A single count supports this clonotype. The rearrangement joins TRBV5-1 to TRBJ2-7; 10 bases fit TRBD1. Germline V gene lookup returns CDR1 SGHRS and CDR2 YFSETQ. This CDR3 region has 18 residues. V was clipped by 2 bases and J by 2 bases; unmatched bases: 13. DNA for the CDR3: TGCGCCAGCAGCTTAATAGGTGGGGGGGACAGGGGTACCTACGAGCAGTACTTC. Translated: CASSLIGGGDRGTYEQYF.

This clonotype has at least ten counts. This rearrangement joins TRBV7-2 to TRBJ1-5; possibly TRBD1 for D (5 bases). The CDR3 has 15 amino acids. Germline V gene data show CDR1 as SGHTA and CDR2 as FQGNSA. V dropped 5 bases and J dropped 9 bases, with 20 bases sitting between them. The CDR3 nucleotides are TGTGCCAGCAGCCTTGGGCCCGGGGGTACTCTGCCCCAGCATTTT. Its translation is CASSLGPGGTLPQHF.

This clonotype was observed a few times. The V gene is TRBV7-8, the J gene TRBJ2-5; unclear D gene. V was clipped by 1 base and J by 1 base, with 4 bases between them. Germline V gene sequence: CDR1 SGHVS, CDR2 FQNEAQ. CDR3 size: 13 residues. CDR3 nucleotide sequence: TGTGCCAGCAGCTTAGGGGTCCAAGAGACCCAGTACTTC. Its translation is CASSLGVQETQYF.

This rearrangement joins TRBV19 to TRBJ2-5; tentatively, D is TRBD1 or TRBD2 (6 bases each). V dropped 7 bases and J dropped 4 bases, with 16 bases sitting between them. Germline CDR1 is LNHDA and CDR2 is SQIVND (reference sequence). There are 14 residues in the CDR3. The CDR3 DNA is TGTGCCAGTACTTCCGGGGGCGAAGTAGAGACCCAGTACTTC. Translating gives CASTSGGEVETQYF.

The chain is built from TRBV30 and TRBJ2-7; 8 positions agree with TRBD1. The CDR3 covers 15 residues. Germline CDR1 is GTSNPN and CDR2 is SVGIG (reference sequence). The J segment lost 2 bases and the V segment lost 3 bases, leaving 9 bases of the junction unmatched. The chain's CDR3 is CAWSGKQGVPYEQYF. Written as DNA, the CDR3 is TGTGCCTGGAGCGGGAAACAGGGGGTTCCCTACGAGCAGTACTTC.

The rearrangement joins TRBV15 to TRBJ2-7, with 10 bases matching TRBD1. J was trimmed by 6 bases and V by 6 bases; bases with no gene match: 11. Germline V gives CDR1 LNHNV, CDR2 YYDKDF (reference sequence). CDR3 length: 15 residues. The CDR3 spells CATSPRDRGVGEQYF. CDR3 nucleotide sequence: TGTGCCACCAGTCCCCGGGACAGGGGAGTGGGCGAGCAGTACTTC.

The CDR3 reads CASSVFGDAIYNEQFF. CDR3 bases: TGTGCCAGCAGCGTATTCGGGGACGCTATCTACAATGAGCAGTTCTTC. The rearrangement joins TRBV9 to TRBJ2-1, with D perhaps given as TRBD1 or TRBD2 (5 bases each). The V end lost 1 base, the J end lost 3 bases, and 14 bases lay between the germline ends. The germline V gene has CDR1 SGDLS and CDR2 YYNGEE. The CDR3 spans 16 residues.

There are many counts of this clonotype. The J gene is TRBJ2-3, the V gene TRBV4-2, with TRBD2 matching 14 bases. After removal of 4 bases from V and 4 bases from J, the junction contained 13 bases not matched to a gene. The CDR3 runs to 19 residues. The germline V gene has CDR1 LGHNA and CDR2 YNFKEQ. The CDR3 DNA is TGTGCCAGCAGCCTTCCCGGACTAGCGGGAGGCCTCCCGGCAGATACGCAGTATTTT. Its protein is CASSLPGLAGGLPADTQYF.

The chain is built from TRBV20-1 and TRBJ2-2, with D tentatively TRBD2 (5 bases). Trimming removed 0 bases at V and 8 bases at J, with 13 bases between. The CDR3 contains 14 residues. The germline V gene encodes CDR1 DFQATT and CDR2 SNEGSKA (reference sequence). CDR3 DNA sequence: TGCAGTGCTAGAGATCTTTACGGGAATGGGGAGCTGTTTTTT. It yields the protein CSARDLYGNGELFF.

This rearrangement joins TRBV5-4 to TRBJ1-1; D perhaps matches TRBD1 (6 bases). Germline CDR1 is SGHNT and CDR2 is YYREEE (reference sequence). The V and J ends lost 0 bases and 3 bases respectively, with 12 bases between them. This CDR3 contains 15 residues. CDR3 nucleotides: TGTGCCAGCAGCTTGGGGGGGCGCGGTGACACTGAAGCTTTCTTT. It codes for CASSLGGRGDTEAFF.

A few counts support this clonotype. The chain's CDR3 is CAGPEPNEQFF. Written as DNA, the CDR3 is TGTGCCGGGCCCGAGCCCAATGAGCAGTTCTTC. The V and J genes are TRBV5-6 and TRBJ2-1; D call uncertain. The CDR3 consists of 11 residues. Germline-derived CDR1 and CDR2 are SGHDT and YYEEEE. V was shortened by 10 bases and J by 6 bases, with 11 bases between the two germline ends.

The J gene is TRBJ2-7, the V gene TRBV10-1, with D perhaps given as TRBD1 or TRBD2 (5 bases each). The CDR3 runs to 12 residues. In germline, CDR1 is WNHNN, CDR2 SYGVQD (reference sequence). Trimming cost V 6 bases and J 8 bases, with 14 bases left between them. The CDR3 nucleotides read TGCGCCAGCAGCTCGCCTCCGGGACAGCAGTACTTC. Its translation: CASSSPPGQQYF.

There are many counts of this clonotype. V usage is TRBV6-1 and J usage is TRBJ1-5; D is uncertain. The CDR3 covers 14 residues. Per the germline V gene, CDR1 is MNHNS and CDR2 is SASEGT. Deletions cut 2 bases from V and 0 bases from J, with 5 bases between. CDR3 sequence reads: CASSELDSNQPQHF. The CDR3 DNA sequence: TGTGCCAGCAGTGAATTGGATAGCAATCAGCCCCAGCATTTT.

The rearrangement links TRBV7-2 to TRBJ2-2; a possible D gene is TRBD2 (6 bases). There are 15 residues in the CDR3. Trimming took off 1 base at V and 5 bases at J, with 11 bases between the two ends. From germline, CDR1 is SGHTA and CDR2 FQGNSA. The CDR3 protein is CASSLGWGDTGELFF. The CDR3 DNA sequence: TGTGCCAGCAGCTTAGGTTGGGGGGATACCGGGGAGCTGTTTTTT.

With regard to this clonotype: A much larger clonotype is one base distant, so this may be a read error. No conserved phenylalanine or tryptophan ends this CDR3, so it is likely a read error. This chain uses TRBV12-3 or TRBV12-4 with TRBJ1-1, with no clear D. CDR3 length equals 15 residues. V lost 1 base, J lost 0 bases, and 9 bases lay in between. CDR3 nucleotide sequence: TGTGCCAGCAGTTTAGTATTCCAAATGAACACTGAAGCTTTCCTT. As protein: CASSLVFQMNTEAFL.

The chain recombines TRBV5-4 with TRBJ2-7; TRBD2 aligns across 9 bases. The CDR3 loop spans 15 amino acids. V was pared by 4 bases and J by 3 bases, with 8 bases of the junction left unmatched. Germline loops: CDR1 SGHNT, CDR2 YYREEE (reference sequence). The CDR3 region has the DNA TGTGCCAGCAGCGAGGGACTAGCACCGAACTACGAGCAGTACTTC. It specifies CASSEGLAPNYEQYF.

This clonotype appeared many times. The chain links TRBV5-1 to TRBJ2-7; weak D call: TRBD1 (7 bases). V gave up 4 bases and J gave up 3 bases, with 29 bases separating them. This CDR3 is built from 19 residues. Germline V lookup: CDR1 SGHRS, CDR2 YFSETQ. CDR3 sequence reads: CASSAPPSDRAAGYYEQYF. As DNA, the CDR3 is TGCGCCAGCAGCGCGCCCCCTAGCGACAGGGCGGCCGGGTACTACGAGCAGTACTTC.

This clonotype appeared many times. The chain employs TRBV6-5 and TRBJ1-2; D perhaps matches TRBD1 (5 bases). The length of the CDR3 is 16 residues. Per the germline V gene, CDR1 is MNHEY and CDR2 is SVGAGI. V lost 2 bases, J lost 6 bases, and 19 bases lay in between. CDR3 DNA: TGTGCCAGCAGTTACGGTTTTCGGTCGGGAGGGGATGGCTACACCTTC. Translating gives CASSYGFRSGGDGYTF.

This clonotype was seen at least ten times. V gene TRBV10-3 combines with J gene TRBJ2-1; TRBD2 is a possible D gene (7 bases). The V end lost 10 bases, the J end lost 10 bases, and 17 bases lay between the germline ends. The CDR3 contains 12 residues. Germline V gives CDR1 ENHRY, CDR2 SYGVKD. CDR3 in DNA: TGTGCCACCAGGGGTCCCGGGGGGGAGCAGTTCTTC. As protein: CATRGPGGEQFF.

The V gene is TRBV7-9, the J gene TRBJ2-5; no definite D call. V lost 6 bases to trimming and J lost 2 bases, with 19 bases between them. The CDR3 consists of 16 residues. Germline assignment: CDR1 SEHNR and CDR2 FQNEAQ (reference sequence). This CDR3 is CASRSGRRLDQETQYF. As DNA, the CDR3 is TGTGCCAGCAGATCTGGACGGCGACTGGATCAAGAGACCCAGTACTTC.

CDR3 protein: CASSLGHITSYEQYF. The CDR3 region has the DNA TGTGCCAGCAGCCTCGGACACATAACCTCCTACGAGCAGTACTTC. This chain uses TRBV7-6 with TRBJ2-7; possibly TRBD1 for D (5 bases). Germline V gene data show CDR1 as SGHVS and CDR2 as FNYEAQ. Trimming stripped 5 bases from V and 0 bases from J, with 14 bases between. The CDR3 covers 15 residues.

The rearrangement joins TRBV9 to TRBJ1-3; D is undetermined. The CDR3 loop spans 15 amino acids. The germline gives CDR1 SGDLS, CDR2 YYNGEE. Trimming left V 4 bases short and J 0 bases short, with 11 bases between. The CDR3 loop reads CASSPGDTSGNTIYF. The DNA of the CDR3 is TGTGCCAGCAGCCCAGGAGACACCTCTGGAAACACCATATATTTT.

The chain recombines TRBV25-1 with TRBJ2-3, with 8 bases fitting TRBD1. Germline V lookup: CDR1 MGHDK, CDR2 SYGVNS. There are 17 residues in the CDR3. The ends lost 2 bases at V and 2 bases at J; junction bases unmatched: 9. CDR3 amino acids: CASSEAFVTGVTDTQYF. The CDR3 bases are TGTGCCAGCAGTGAAGCCTTTGTGACAGGGGTCACAGATACGCAGTATTTT.